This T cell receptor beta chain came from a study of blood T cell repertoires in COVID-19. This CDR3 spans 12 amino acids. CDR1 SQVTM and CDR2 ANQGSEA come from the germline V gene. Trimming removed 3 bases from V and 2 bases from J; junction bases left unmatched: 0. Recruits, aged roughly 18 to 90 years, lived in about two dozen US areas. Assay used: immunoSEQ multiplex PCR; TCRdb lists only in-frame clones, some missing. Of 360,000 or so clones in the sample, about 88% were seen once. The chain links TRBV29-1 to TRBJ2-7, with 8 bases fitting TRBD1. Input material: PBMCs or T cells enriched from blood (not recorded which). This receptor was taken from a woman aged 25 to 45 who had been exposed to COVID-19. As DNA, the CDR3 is TGCAGCGTTGACAGGGGGCCCTACGAGCAGTACTTC. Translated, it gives CSVDRGPYEQYF.